What follows describes a single TCR beta chain. Its antigen remains unidentified. CDR3 length equals 16 residues. This sample was included in a study of a mutant IDH1 vaccine in newly diagnosed glioma. Time point here: week 35, safety follow-up. Doses of 300 ug of mutant IDH1 20-mer peptide were given with topical imiquimod. Administration of eight vaccinations to patients took place in weeks 1, 3, 5, 7, 11, 15, 19, 23. Produced via immunoSEQ multiplex PCR; TCRdb's table is partial and in-frame only. The sample consists of about 56,000 clones, about 90% of them appearing once. Material: PBMCs, obtained from a glioma patient whose treatment included an IDH1 peptide vaccine. The source of this sequence is a man aged 35 to 55 with glioma. J is TRBJ2-3 and V is TRBV1. TRBV1 counts as a pseudogene. The CDR3 nucleotides are TGCACCAGCAGCCAAGAAAGTAGGCTCCCTACAGATACGCAGTATTTT. It yields the protein CTSSQESRLPTDTQYF.